This T cell receptor beta chain was recorded in a study of identifying expanded T cells in peripheral blood (dated by TCRdb to the late 2010s). Background for the entire study: Technical replicates were generated by sequencing separate aliquots of the same genomic DNA pool, and four replicates were compared pairwise. General findings and caveats noted by the study authors: Across all healthy-donor time intervals, the beta-binomial model significantly lowered both the number of clones called differentially abundant and the false-positive rate. Variance in clone template counts between approximately 2-week samples significantly increased with total template count across all healthy donors. It was expected by the authors that biological variance in healthy repertoires might increase further over much longer intervals, such as months to years. The binomial model flagged about 1.2 differentially abundant clones between technical replicates, compared with about 16 over about two weeks and approximately 20 over roughly 4 weeks.

Concerning this clone: The clone's antigen remains unknown. The input lacks base qualities; no much larger clone sits a single base away.

No immune events such as infections were documented for the healthy donors during the collection period. Healthy-donor blood repertoires served as a training cohort to calibrate time-dependent variance in a beta-binomial model of T-cell clone differential abundance. There were 10 healthy donors in the training cohort, of whom 3 were female and 7 were male. Donor ages ranged from about 29 to 65 years, with an average of roughly 46 years. Whole blood was collected from each healthy donor at three time points spaced 2 to 3 weeks apart and obtained from a commercial supplier. For immunosequencing, genomic DNA was extracted from unsorted whole blood. TCRbeta CDR3 regions were profiled with the immunoSEQ Assay using bias-controlled multiplex PCR amplification of genomic DNA. As for the original processing: To quantify the absolute abundance of each unique TCRbeta CDR3 region, the sequences were collapsed and filtered. Two models were used to test differential abundance: a binomial model (Fisher-equivalent) and a beta-binomial model that adds time-dependent variance fitted from healthy donors. Clones with fewer than 5 combined templates were removed, and differential abundance was called for clones with a Benjamini-Hochberg FDR below 0.01. The form v = (b*log(k)+a)^2 was used to model beta-binomial variance as a function of total template count across the two samples. This is the immuneACCESS table as TCRdb keeps it, with only in-frame sequences that have V and J called. A part of the clones is gone; compared with another copy, unresolved V genes explain less than half, and the rest is unexplained. That table is the source of V, J and clone size, and D and trimming were worked out from the DNA. This sample comprises some 93,000 clones, about nine tenths of them detected only once. The ten biggest clones cover roughly 3.8% of the sample.

Via the germline V gene (reference sequence), CDR1 is MNHEY and CDR2 SMNVEV. The CDR3 covers 17 residues, taking in both the cysteine and the phenylalanine. Of all the DNA, just the CDR3 is kept, 51 bases in frame from base 1. The trim is 4 bases for V and 1 base for J, with a gap of 14 bases between the germline ends. The clonotype originates from a person between 18 and 69 years old in good health. The chain links TRBV27 with TRBJ2-6; perhaps TRBD1 is the D gene, with 5 bases matching. Sequencing was done on a sample of blood. The CDR3 protein is CASSSGLGLSGANVLTF. The DNA reads TGTGCCAGCAGTTCCGGTTTGGGGCTTTCTGGGGCCAACGTCCTGACTTTC.